Following are 22 T cell receptor beta chains from one sample sequenced in a study of blood T cell repertoires in COVID-19. Assay: immunoSEQ multiplex PCR; the TCRdb copy retains only in-frame clones and omits some. Counted here are under 130,000 clones, about 88% occurring once; the ten biggest clones make up around 2.2%. Sequencing input: peripheral blood. The receptors originated from a human donor in a cohort sampled during active COVID-19.

The chain couples TRBV11-3 to TRBJ2-7; TRBD1 matches at 8 bases. The junction had 8 bases not matched to a gene; V was cut back by 5 bases and J by 2 bases. From germline, CDR1 is SGHNT and CDR2 YENEEA. The CDR3 runs 15 residues. The CDR3 bases are TGTGCCAGCAGCATATCCGGGACAGGTACCTACGAGCAGTACTTC. It is translated as CASSISGTGTYEQYF.

The gene calls are TRBV18 and TRBJ2-7; possible D gene TRBD2, 6 bases. This CDR3 is built from 14 residues. Germline CDR1 reads KGHSH; CDR2 reads LQKENI. Trimming removed 3 bases from V and 5 bases from J, with 14 bases in between. As DNA, the CDR3 is TGTGCCAGCTCACCCAGGGTACTAGCCGACGAGCAGTACTTC. Protein product: CASSPRVLADEQYF.

The rearrangement joins TRBV7-2 to TRBJ2-3, with 7 bases identical to TRBD2. The CDR3 consists of 15 residues. Germline values: CDR1 SGHTA, CDR2 FQGNSA. Losses at the gene ends were 5 bases for V and 0 bases for J; bases not matched to a gene: 5. For the CDR3, the DNA is TGTGCCAGCAGCCAGCGGGACTATAGCACAGATACGCAGTATTTT. Protein product: CASSQRDYSTDTQYF.

This chain joins TRBV7-2 and TRBJ2-2; 11 positions match TRBD2. CDR3 size: 17 residues. CDR1 SGHTA and CDR2 FQGNSA come from the germline V gene. After removal of 3 bases from V and 4 bases from J, the junction contained 7 bases not matched to a gene. Here the CDR3 reads CASSLGSSGGLTGELFF. The CDR3 region has the DNA TGTGCCAGCAGCTTGGGTTCTAGCGGGGGGCTCACCGGGGAGCTGTTTTTT.

The chain carries TRBV30 and TRBJ2-7; the D gene is possibly TRBD1 (5 bases). This CDR3 is 11 amino acids long. Germline values: CDR1 GTSNPN, CDR2 SVGIG (reference sequence). Trimming removed 1 base at V and 5 bases at J, with 6 bases between. CDR3 protein: CAWSEGDEQYF. CDR3 DNA sequence: TGTGCCTGGAGTGAAGGGGACGAGCAGTACTTC.

CDR3 sequence (DNA): TGTGCCAGCAGTGCCCGGGACTCTAGGAAGGGCTATGGCTACACCTTC. As protein: CASSARDSRKGYGYTF. This chain links TRBV2 with TRBJ1-2; TRBD1 is a possible D gene (5 bases). This CDR3 is built from 16 residues. The V end was cut by 4 bases, the J end by 4 bases, with 19 bases between. CDR1 SNHLY and CDR2 FYNNEI come from the germline V gene. Variable domain in full (rest from reference TRBV2 and TRBJ1-2): EPEVTQTPSHQVTQMGQEVILRCVPISNHLYFYWYRQILGQKVEFLVSFYNNEISEKSEIFDDQFSVERPDGSNFTLKIRSTKLEDSAMYFCASSARDSRKGYGYTFGSGTRLTVV.

The chain recombines TRBV4-1 with TRBJ1-1; D is uncertain. V was cut by 1 base and J by 6 bases, with 9 bases left in between. Germline CDR1 MGHRA, CDR2 YSYEKL. The CDR3 totals 13 residues. The DNA of the CDR3 is TGCGCCAGCAGCCAAGCCGACGGGGCTGAAGCTTTCTTT. It codes for CASSQADGAEAFF.

This rearrangement joins TRBV5-1 to TRBJ2-2, with 8 bases lining up with TRBD2. The CDR3 has 15 amino acids. Trimming cost V 1 base and J 4 bases; bases outside gene matches: 3. CDR1 and CDR2 (germline): SGHRS, YFSETQ. The CDR3 spells CASSLREGSTGELFF. The CDR3 nucleotides are TGCGCCAGCAGCTTGCGGGAGGGGTCCACCGGGGAGCTGTTTTTT.

The rearrangement links TRBV23-1 to TRBJ2-5, with D possibly TRBD1 on 6 matching bases. TRBV23-1 is classed as an ORF, of uncertain function. The V gene lost 0 bases and the J gene lost 2 bases, with 22 bases spanning the gap. The CDR3 has 19 residues. CDR3 region: CASSQSARTGPALQETQYF. The CDR3 coding sequence is TGCGCCAGCAGTCAATCCGCCCGAACAGGGCCCGCCCTACAAGAGACCCAGTACTTC.

The chain uses TRBV5-1 and TRBJ1-1; D is perhaps TRBD1 (6 bases). V dropped 5 bases and J dropped 0 bases, with 11 bases sitting between them. Germline V gene data show CDR1 as SGHRS and CDR2 as YFSETQ. The CDR3 has 14 amino acids. The CDR3 sequence: CASSLTGLNTEAFF. The CDR3 region has the DNA TGCGCCAGCAGTTTGACAGGTCTGAACACTGAAGCTTTCTTT.

The chain couples TRBV11-2 to TRBJ1-2; D unresolved. V was cut by 4 bases and J by 4 bases, with 13 bases left in between. Germline V gene data show CDR1 as SGHAT and CDR2 as FQNNGV. This CDR3 spans 14 amino acids. CDR3 nucleotide sequence: TGTGCCAGCAGCTCCGTTTCTTTGCGCTATGGCTACACCTTC. Protein: CASSSVSLRYGYTF.

The rearrangement joins TRBV5-1 to TRBJ2-5, with 13 bases that match TRBD2. V lost 4 bases to trimming and J lost 2 bases; unmatched junction nucleotides: 14. Germline V lookup: CDR1 SGHRS, CDR2 YFSETQ. The length of the CDR3 is 19 residues. CDR3 amino acids: CASSIQLAGGSLGQETQYF. The CDR3 region has the DNA TGCGCCAGCAGCATCCAACTAGCGGGGGGGAGTTTGGGTCAAGAGACCCAGTACTTC.

The CDR3 DNA reads as TGCAGCGCCACTAAGGCAGACCCCGCTGAAGCTTTCTTT. This gives the protein CSATKADPAEAFF. The chain has TRBV29-1 and TRBJ1-1; unclear D gene. Deletions cut 7 bases from V and 6 bases from J, with 18 bases between. The CDR3 has 13 amino acids. Germline values: CDR1 SQVTM, CDR2 ANQGSEA.

This chain connects TRBV10-3 to TRBJ1-4, with D possibly matching TRBD1 (5 bases). V lost 2 bases and J 4 bases, leaving 17 bases between the germline ends. The CDR3 loop spans 17 amino acids. Germline assignment: CDR1 ENHRY and CDR2 SYGVKD. This chain's CDR3 is CAISERQGPGDNEKLFF. CDR3 sequence (DNA): TGTGCCATCAGTGAGAGGCAGGGCCCGGGTGATAATGAAAAACTGTTTTTT.

This sequence joins TRBV6-6 and TRBJ2-1; 7 bases align to TRBD2. The CDR3 runs to 16 residues. V was pared by 5 bases and J by 1 base, with 8 bases of the junction left unmatched. Germline CDR1 is MNHNY and CDR2 is SVGAGI (reference sequence). The CDR3 loop is CASSPGGTVSYNEQFF. The CDR3 nucleotides read TGTGCCAGCAGTCCCGGGGGGACGGTATCCTACAATGAGCAGTTCTTC.

CDR3 sequence reads: CASSLQGPLRGYGYTF. The DNA of the CDR3 is TGTGCCAGCAGTTTACAGGGGCCCCTACGTGGCTATGGCTACACCTTC. The chain couples TRBV27 to TRBJ1-2; TRBD1 is a possible D gene (6 bases). CDR3 length: 16 residues. Trimming cost V 2 bases and J 4 bases, with 17 bases left between them. Germline loops: CDR1 MNHEY, CDR2 SMNVEV (reference sequence).

This clone was observed a few times. The genes are TRBV18 and TRBJ2-7; D may be TRBD2 (6 bases). Germline V gene data show CDR1 as KGHSH and CDR2 as LQKENI. This CDR3 spans 15 amino acids. The V end lost 4 bases, the J end lost 7 bases, and 20 bases lay between the germline ends. CDR3 sequence (DNA): TGTGCCAGCTCACGACGGGGAGGTGAGCAAAAAGAGCAGTACTTC. This sequence encodes CASSRRGGEQKEQYF.

The chain combines TRBV6-6 with TRBJ1-5; D is perhaps TRBD1 (5 bases). Germline values: CDR1 MNHNY, CDR2 SVGAGI (reference sequence). V lost 6 bases and J 1 base, leaving 16 bases between the germline ends. This CDR3 spans 16 amino acids. CDR3 sequence (DNA): TGTGCCAGCAGAAATGGGGGGGGTGGAAGCAATCAGCCCCAGCATTTT. Translating gives CASRNGGGGSNQPQHF.

The CDR3 here is CASRKPSPSGIYNEQFF. DNA for the CDR3: TGTGCCAGCAGAAAGCCCTCCCCTAGCGGGATATACAATGAGCAGTTCTTC. V is TRBV5-4 and J is TRBJ2-1, with TRBD2 matching 9 bases. V dropped 5 bases and J dropped 4; count of bases not matched to a gene: 13. This CDR3 is 17 amino acids long. Germline V gene lookup returns CDR1 SGHNT and CDR2 YYREEE (reference sequence).

The chain combines TRBV5-4 with TRBJ1-1, with D perhaps TRBD1 (5 bases). This CDR3 region has 18 residues. Trimming cost V 4 bases and J 1 base, with 23 bases left between them. The germline V gene has CDR1 SGHNT and CDR2 YYREEE (reference sequence). The CDR3 region has the DNA TGTGCCAGCAGCCCCTCTTTGAGCACCGTTCAGGGGAACACTGAAGCTTTCTTT. This sequence encodes CASSPSLSTVQGNTEAFF.

The chain is built from TRBV5-1 and TRBJ2-6; D remains ambiguous. The germline V gene encodes CDR1 SGHRS and CDR2 YFSETQ. The V end was cut by 3 bases, the J end by 0 bases, with 7 bases between. The CDR3 totals 15 residues. The CDR3 sequence: CASSSDTSGANVLTF. CDR3 nucleotides: TGCGCCAGCAGCTCTGACACCTCTGGGGCCAACGTCCTGACTTTC.

The V and J genes are TRBV5-6 and TRBJ2-7; D possibly corresponds to TRBD1 (5 bases). V lost 4 bases, J lost 6 bases, and 17 bases lay in between. The CDR3 spans 14 residues. Germline V gene data show CDR1 as SGHDT and CDR2 as YYEEEE. CDR3 bases: TGTGCCAGCAGCGGGCAGGGTTTCGCAGCCGAGCAGTACTTC. The encoded protein is CASSGQGFAAEQYF. Based on the CDR3 plus reference TRBV5-6 and TRBJ2-7, the full variable domain is DAGVTQSPTHLIKTRGQQVTLRCSPKSGHDTVSWYQQALGQGPQFIFQYYEEEERQRGNFPDRFSGHQFPNYSSELNVNALLLGDSALYLCASSGQGFAAEQYFGPGTRLTVT.